This TCR beta chain derives from a study of PD-1 blockade in classical Hodgkin lymphoma. Trimming cost V 3 bases and J 4 bases, with 25 bases left between them. The CDR3 has 18 amino acids. CDR1 SGHRS and CDR2 YFSETQ come from the germline V gene. Study outcomes and limitations: Reported baseline diversity: healthy donors highest, relapsed/refractory patients lowest. Baseline diversity was lower in partial responders and progressors than complete responders. Whereas CD4+ TCR diversity had risen significantly by C4D1, CD8+ TCR diversity had not.

Profiled with immunoSEQ multiplex PCR; TCRdb holds only in-frame clones, not every one. The table includes tens of thousands of clones, around 73% detected once. Autologous stem cell transplantation was followed by relapse in every patient, and brentuximab vedotin exposure varied. The patients, who had relapsed/refractory classical Hodgkin lymphoma, achieved best responses of complete response, partial response or progressive disease. A remark on this clone: Its antigen is still unknown.

The chain links TRBV5-1 to TRBJ1-1; D is possibly TRBD1 (6 bases). This clonotype was sampled from a human donor with classical Hodgkin lymphoma. The source was peripheral blood mononuclear cells (PBMCs), collected before the second cycle of nivolumab. The CDR3 coding sequence is TGCGCCAGCAGCTCGAGCTTTGGCAGGGGATCGGGGTTCACTGAAGCTTTCTTT. Translated, it gives CASSSSFGRGSGFTEAFF.